This TCR beta chain was sequenced for a study of shared clonotypes between healthy human individuals. It was CD45RO-negative cells, positively selected for CCR7, that made up naive CD8 cells, with terminally differentiated effector memory CD45RA+ cells excluded. Study results and limitations: Naive subsets generally exceeded memory subsets in estimated richness.

Produced via immunoSEQ multiplex PCR; TCRdb's table is partial and in-frame only. The repertoire holds roughly 2.1 million clones, with just over 90% as singletons. About this clone itself: The antigen remains unidentified.

CDR3 length: 13 amino acids. Germline CDR1 is KGHSH and CDR2 is LQKENI. The V gene lost 1 base and the J gene lost 4 bases, with 7 bases spanning the gap. The gene calls are TRBV18 and TRBJ2-5; D is ambiguous. Sequencing was performed on naive CD8+ T cells from PBMCs. This receptor was taken from a man between 18 and 29 years old in good health. Some clones in this sample may be carry-over from other donors' samples. The CDR3 DNA reads TGTGCCAGCTCACCACTGGGAAGAGAGACCCAGTACTTC. This encodes CASSPLGRETQYF.